This T cell receptor (beta chain) was obtained from a study of OX40 agonist ivuxolimab in advanced cancers. Whole-study context: Dose-escalation patients had hepatocellular carcinoma, melanoma, renal cell or head and neck cancer. Participants, 65% to 85% male, averaged roughly 55 years of age, ranging from about 23 to 80. In three patients, partial responses were observed, one with hepatocellular carcinoma and two with cutaneous melanoma. Study findings and constraints: Partial responders receiving 0.1-3.0 mg/kg showed among the lowest clonal expansion.

This clone came up once. Its cognate antigen is unknown. The CDR3 length is 13 residues. V shed 2 bases and J shed 7 bases, with 9 bases lying between them. Looked up from germline, CDR1 is WNHNN and CDR2 is SYGVQD (reference sequence). Assay used: immunoSEQ multiplex PCR; TCRdb lists only in-frame clones, some missing. The data show 73,000 or so clones, with approximately 90% seen just once and about 0.45% held by the top ten. Sequences were derived from CD4+ or CD8+ T cells sorted from blood, sampled in a trial of the OX40 agonist ivuxolimab. The chain couples TRBV10-1 to TRBJ1-5; a possible D gene is TRBD1 (6 bases). This receptor was identified in an adult with an advanced solid tumor such as melanoma, head and neck, liver or kidney cancer. The DNA for the CDR3 is TGCGCCAGCAGTGAGACAGGGAACCAGCCCCAGCATTTT. Protein: CASSETGNQPQHF.